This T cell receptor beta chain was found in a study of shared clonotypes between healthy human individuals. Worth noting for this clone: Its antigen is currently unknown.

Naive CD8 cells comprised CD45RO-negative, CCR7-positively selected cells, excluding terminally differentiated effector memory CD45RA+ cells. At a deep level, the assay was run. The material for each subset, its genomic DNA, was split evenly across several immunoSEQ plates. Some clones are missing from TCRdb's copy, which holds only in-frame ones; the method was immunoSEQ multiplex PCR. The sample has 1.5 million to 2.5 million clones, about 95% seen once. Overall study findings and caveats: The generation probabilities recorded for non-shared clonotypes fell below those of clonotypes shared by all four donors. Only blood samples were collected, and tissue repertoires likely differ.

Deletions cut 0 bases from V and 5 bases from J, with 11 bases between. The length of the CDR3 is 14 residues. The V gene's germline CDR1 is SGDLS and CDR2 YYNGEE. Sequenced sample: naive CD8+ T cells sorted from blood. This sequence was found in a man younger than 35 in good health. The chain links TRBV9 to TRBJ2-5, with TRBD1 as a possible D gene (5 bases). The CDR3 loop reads CASSVERGMETQYF. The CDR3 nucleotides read TGTGCCAGCAGCGTAGAAAGGGGAATGGAGACCCAGTACTTC. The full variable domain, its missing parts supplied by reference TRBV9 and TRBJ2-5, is DSGVTQTPKHLITATGQRVTLRCSPRSGDLSVYWYQQSLDQGLQFLIQYYNGEERAKGNILERFSAQQFPDLHSELNLSSLELGDSALYFCASSVERGMETQYFGPGTRLLVL.